Below are 27 T cell receptor beta chains sequenced from a single sample in a study of OX40 agonist ivuxolimab in advanced cancers. Profiled with immunoSEQ multiplex PCR; TCRdb holds only in-frame clones, not every one. The sample includes fewer than 85,000 clones, roughly 92% seen only once; the top ten take about 10%. This sample comprised CD4+ or CD8+ T cells sorted from blood, obtained in a trial of the OX40 agonist ivuxolimab. The source is an adult with an advanced solid tumor such as melanoma, head and neck, liver or kidney cancer.

The V gene is TRBV7-2, the J gene TRBJ2-3, with D possibly matching TRBD1 (7 bases). The CDR3 has 18 amino acids. Germline V CDR1 and CDR2: SGHTA, FQGNSA. Trimming cost V 2 bases and J 5 bases, with 23 bases left between them. Here the CDR3 reads CASSLRPGGLFRGDTQYF. The CDR3 DNA is TGTGCCAGCAGCTTACGCCCAGGGGGGCTATTCAGAGGAGATACGCAGTATTTT.

The DNA of the CDR3 is TGTGCCAGCAGCCCAGGGTTTGGGGCCTATGGCTACACCTTC. Protein sequence: CASSPGFGAYGYTF. The V and J genes are TRBV5-4 and TRBJ1-2; D might be TRBD1 (5 bases). The CDR3 runs 14 residues. Trimming left V 4 bases short and J 4 bases short, with 14 bases between. Germline lookup yields CDR1 SGHNT and CDR2 YYREEE (reference sequence).

The chain carries TRBV7-9 and TRBJ2-5, with D maybe TRBD2 (6 bases). Looked up from germline, CDR1 is SEHNR and CDR2 is FQNEAQ (reference sequence). V lost 5 bases to trimming and J lost 5 bases, with 21 bases between them. This CDR3 has 16 residues. The CDR3 loop is CASSARRAGRAETQYF. The DNA of the CDR3 is TGTGCCAGCAGCGCCCGCAGGGCGGGGCGGGCGGAGACCCAGTACTTC.

The chain has TRBV27 and TRBJ1-1, with D possibly being TRBD1 (5 bases). The V end lost 3 bases, the J end lost 1 base, and 18 bases lay between the germline ends. The length of the CDR3 is 17 residues. Germline V CDR1 and CDR2: MNHEY, SMNVEV (reference sequence). CDR3: CASSFLGGEMGNTEAFF. The CDR3, as DNA: TGTGCCAGCAGTTTCCTCGGGGGTGAAATGGGGAACACTGAAGCTTTCTTT.

The rearrangement uses TRBV19 and TRBJ1-1, with 7 bases aligning to TRBD1. The CDR3 is 15 amino acids. CDR1 is LNHDA, CDR2 SQIVND, per germline (reference sequence). J lost 0 bases, V lost 8 bases, and 9 bases had no gene match. The CDR3: CASQITGEVNTEAFF. In nucleotides, the CDR3 is TGTGCCAGTCAGATCACAGGGGAAGTGAACACTGAAGCTTTCTTT. Complete variable domain (other parts from reference TRBV19 and TRBJ1-1): DGGITQSPKYLFRKEGQNVTLSCEQNLNHDAMYWYRQDPGQGLRLIYYSQIVNDFQKGDIAEGYSVSREKKESFPLTVTSAQKNPTAFYLCASQITGEVNTEAFFGQGTRLTVV.

This chain uses TRBV7-9 with TRBJ2-1; D is possibly TRBD2 (5 bases). Germline V CDR1 and CDR2: SEHNR, FQNEAQ (reference sequence). The CDR3 contains 12 residues. Between the trimmed V and J ends, which lost 2 bases and 7 bases, there was a span of 6 bases. CDR3 in DNA: TGTGCCAGCAGCTTATCGGGGAATGAGCAGTTCTTC. The encoded protein is CASSLSGNEQFF.

The chain couples TRBV2 to TRBJ2-3, with 10 bases that match TRBD2. With 5 bases clipped from V and 7 bases from J, the junction kept 6 bases outside the gene matches. The CDR3 has 14 residues. The V gene's germline CDR1 is SNHLY and CDR2 FYNNEI. The CDR3 sequence is CASSSSGGKNTQYF. Here the CDR3 DNA reads TGTGCCAGCAGTTCTAGCGGGGGTAAGAATACGCAGTATTTT.

The gene calls are TRBV19 and TRBJ2-7, with 7 bases fitting TRBD2. The length of the CDR3 is 13 residues. The germline V gene has CDR1 LNHDA and CDR2 SQIVND (reference sequence). The junction had 7 bases not matched to a gene; V was cut back by 9 bases and J by 2 bases. CDR3 sequence reads: CASSAGPTYEQYF. DNA of the CDR3: TGTGCCAGCTCAGCGGGGCCGACCTACGAGCAGTACTTC.

Comments on this clone: At the DNA level, this CDR3 is encoded by other sequences in the same sample as well. CDR3: CASSYSGGNTEAFF. CDR3 in DNA: TGTGCCAGCAGTTACTCTGGCGGGAACACTGAAGCTTTCTTT. The chain combines TRBV6-5 with TRBJ1-1; D remains unclear. With 0 bases removed from V and 1 base from J, the gap between germline ends came to 6 bases. Looked up from germline, CDR1 is MNHEY and CDR2 is SVGAGI. CDR3 size: 14 residues.

The V gene is TRBV5-1, the J gene TRBJ1-2; D is unclear. Germline V gives CDR1 SGHRS, CDR2 YFSETQ. CDR3 size: 13 residues. V was clipped by 0 bases and J by 6 bases, with 9 bases between them. The chain's CDR3 is CASSLGAPDGYTF. The CDR3 coding sequence is TGCGCCAGCAGCTTGGGGGCCCCTGATGGCTACACCTTC.

The chain links TRBV11-2 to TRBJ1-2; a weak D match, TRBD1 (6 bases). V lost 0 bases and J 3 bases, leaving 8 bases between the germline ends. Germline-derived CDR1 and CDR2 are SGHAT and FQNNGV. The CDR3 is made up of 14 amino acids. The CDR3 DNA sequence: TGTGCCAGCAGCTTAGAGGGGGCTCACTATGGCTACACCTTC. It specifies CASSLEGAHYGYTF. Drawing the rest from reference TRBV11-2 and TRBJ1-2, the complete variable domain is EAGVAQSPRYKIIEKRQSVAFWCNPISGHATLYWYQQILGQGPKLLIQFQNNGVVDDSQLPKDRFSAERLKGVDSTLKIQPAKLEDSAVYLCASSLEGAHYGYTFGSGTRLTVV.

The sample holds a few counts of this clone. V and J are TRBV2 and TRBJ1-2; D not resolved. V lost 6 bases and J 4 bases, leaving 9 bases between the germline ends. The CDR3 runs 12 residues. The germline V gene encodes CDR1 SNHLY and CDR2 FYNNEI. CDR3 amino acids: CASSDGIYGYTF. For the CDR3, the DNA is TGTGCCAGCAGCGACGGGATCTATGGCTACACCTTC.

The chain employs TRBV29-1 and TRBJ2-5; D possibly matches TRBD1 or TRBD2 (6 bases each). The length of the CDR3 is 14 residues. In germline, CDR1 is SQVTM, CDR2 ANQGSEA. Trimming took off 0 bases at V and 5 bases at J, with 13 bases between the two ends. CDR3 bases: TGCAGCGTTGAAGAGGGGGGCCCCCACGAGACCCAGTACTTC. Protein: CSVEEGGPHETQYF.

This clone has just one count. The chain employs TRBV9 and TRBJ1-2; D possibly corresponds to TRBD1 (5 bases). CDR3 length equals 15 residues. The V and J ends lost 3 bases and 4 bases respectively, with 16 bases between them. Germline V gene lookup returns CDR1 SGDLS and CDR2 YYNGEE. The CDR3 DNA follows: TGTGCCAGCAGCGGAGGCCCCCAGGGACGCTATGGCTACACCTTC. This translates into CASSGGPQGRYGYTF. The entire variable domain, with the rest obtained from reference TRBV9 and TRBJ1-2, is as follows: DSGVTQTPKHLITATGQRVTLRCSPRSGDLSVYWYQQSLDQGLQFLIQYYNGEERAKGNILERFSAQQFPDLHSELNLSSLELGDSALYFCASSGGPQGRYGYTFGSGTRLTVV.

This sequence joins TRBV7-2 and TRBJ1-1; D is unresolved. The length of the CDR3 is 16 residues. The ends were cut back, 3 bases at V and 1 base at J, with 15 bases in the middle. Germline V lookup: CDR1 SGHTA, CDR2 FQGNSA. Here the CDR3 reads CASSFTPPGSNTEAFF. The CDR3 DNA is TGTGCCAGCAGCTTCACGCCTCCGGGATCGAACACTGAAGCTTTCTTT.

The V call is TRBV27, the J call TRBJ2-7; D remains unclear. The CDR3 totals 18 residues. Trimming took 8 bases from V and 4 from J, leaving 30 bases between them. The germline V gene encodes CDR1 MNHEY and CDR2 SMNVEV (reference sequence). The CDR3 protein is CASGTLGFGSLAPYEQYF. CDR3 coding DNA: TGTGCCAGCGGTACTCTAGGGTTCGGCTCCTTAGCTCCTTACGAGCAGTACTTC.

The CDR3 DNA follows: TGTGCCAGCAGCCTGCCTATTGGGGCGGGAGGCTACACCTTC. Translating it yields CASSLPIGAGGYTF. The chain couples TRBV12-1 to TRBJ1-2. TRBV12-1 is shown as a pseudogene. The CDR3 is 14 residues long.

The chain links TRBV9 to TRBJ2-1; D is undetermined. CDR3 size: 13 residues. V lost 3 bases and J 5 bases, leaving 9 bases between the germline ends. Germline V lookup: CDR1 SGDLS, CDR2 YYNGEE. In DNA form, the CDR3 reads TGTGCCAGCAGCGGGACGGAGCACAATGAGCAGTTCTTC. Translating it yields CASSGTEHNEQFF.

V gene TRBV7-8 combines with J gene TRBJ1-5; D is undetermined. Looked up from germline, CDR1 is SGHVS and CDR2 is FQNEAQ. This CDR3 is built from 15 residues. V was cut by 1 base and J by 8 bases, with 15 bases left in between. The CDR3 is CASSLELAPAEPQHF. CDR3 bases: TGTGCCAGCAGCTTAGAGCTAGCCCCGGCGGAGCCCCAGCATTTT.

The V call is TRBV27, the J call TRBJ1-5, with D tentatively TRBD1 (6 bases). This CDR3 has 15 residues. Looked up from germline, CDR1 is MNHEY and CDR2 is SMNVEV (reference sequence). V shed 0 bases and J shed 7 bases, with 13 bases lying between them. The CDR3 loop is CASSLSGRGGQPQHF. The CDR3 region has the DNA TGTGCCAGCAGTTTATCGGGGAGGGGGGGCCAGCCCCAGCATTTT.

The J gene is TRBJ2-1, the V gene TRBV4-3; 10 bases fit TRBD2. Looked up from germline, CDR1 is LGHNA and CDR2 is YSLEER. The CDR3 totals 16 residues. Germline trimming cut 0 bases from V and 5 bases from J; bases unmatched to any gene: 4. Here the CDR3 reads CASSQDGSGGNNEQFF. The DNA of the CDR3 is TGCGCCAGCAGCCAAGATGGTAGCGGGGGGAACAATGAGCAGTTCTTC.

V is TRBV2 and J is TRBJ2-3; possibly TRBD2 for D (5 bases). CDR3 length: 16 residues. V lost 11 bases to trimming and J lost 2 bases, with 23 bases between them. Per the germline V gene, CDR1 is SNHLY and CDR2 is FYNNEI. The CDR3 loop is CAGPFSAGLHTDTQYF. The CDR3 nucleotides read TGTGCCGGACCCTTTAGCGCAGGTCTCCACACAGATACGCAGTATTTT.

The chain combines TRBV23-1 with TRBJ1-2, with TRBD1 matching over 9 bases. TRBV23-1 is an open reading frame, and its role is uncertain. This CDR3 spans 15 amino acids. With 10 bases clipped from V and 2 bases from J, the junction kept 11 bases outside the gene matches. The CDR3 protein is CANRTGALRNYGYTF. CDR3 DNA: TGCGCCAACCGGACAGGGGCTTTGAGAAACTATGGCTACACCTTC.

A single count supports this clone. The chain employs TRBV5-1 and TRBJ2-7; 9 bases line up with TRBD1. The germline CDR1 and CDR2 sequences are SGHRS and YFSETQ. With 3 bases clipped from V and 4 bases from J, the junction kept 8 bases outside the gene matches. The CDR3 runs to 15 residues. The CDR3 protein is CASSSFTGQGYEQYF. CDR3 DNA: TGCGCCAGCAGCTCTTTTACGGGACAGGGTTACGAGCAGTACTTC.

In nucleotides, the CDR3 is TGTGCCAGTAGTATTTCCCCTGAAGCTAGAGAGCAGTACTTC. Amino acid sequence: CASSISPEAREQYF. This chain uses TRBV19 with TRBJ2-7; D remains unclear. The CDR3 length is 14 residues. V gave up 3 bases and J gave up 7 bases, with 16 bases separating them. CDR1 and CDR2 from the germline V gene are LNHDA and SQIVND (reference sequence).

This clone is labeled as medium-sized. The chain has TRBV7-6 and TRBJ2-1; D is ambiguous. The V and J ends lost 3 bases and 9 bases respectively, with 9 bases between them. CDR3 size: 12 residues. The germline V gene encodes CDR1 SGHVS and CDR2 FNYEAQ. CDR3 loop: CASSFDGPEQFF. CDR3 bases: TGTGCCAGCAGCTTCGACGGACCTGAGCAGTTCTTC.

This chain uses TRBV7-8 with TRBJ2-7; D unclear. Trimming took off 5 bases at V and 3 bases at J, with 5 bases between the two ends. The CDR3 loop spans 11 amino acids. Germline CDR1 reads SGHVS; CDR2 reads FQNEAQ. The DNA of the CDR3 is TGTGCCAGCAGCCCAAACTACGAGCAGTACTTC. Residues: CASSPNYEQYF.